What follows are 2 T cell receptor beta chains derived from one specimen sequenced in a study of blood T cell repertoires in COVID-19 (dated by TCRdb to 2018 to 2020). The library was produced with the immunoSEQ multiplex PCR assay. TCRdb retrieved this table from immuneACCESS and kept in-frame rearrangements only. Not all clones are present; in checked studies, unresolved V genes account for under half, and no reason is known for the remainder. The sample table contains about 330,000 clones; only one count was recorded for 87% of them. 9.9% of the sample rests with the top ten. Sequencing was carried out using peripheral blood. The receptors come from a man aged 30-40 years with COVID-19, enrolled during active disease.

This rearrangement joins TRBV7-6 to TRBJ2-3; 8 bases fit TRBD1. The CDR3 totals 17 residues. Trimming removed 1 base from V and 4 bases from J; junction bases left unmatched: 10. From germline, CDR1 is SGHVS and CDR2 FNYEAQ. This CDR3 reads CASSLGDRGEHADTQYF. CDR3 bases: TGTGCCAGCAGCTTAGGAGACAGGGGCGAGCACGCAGATACGCAGTATTTT.

The CDR3 is CASSVVSGGANEQFF. Written as DNA, the CDR3 is TGTGCCAGCAGCGTAGTTAGCGGGGGGGCCAATGAGCAGTTCTTC. The rearrangement joins TRBV9 to TRBJ2-1; 11 positions agree with TRBD2. Germline loops: CDR1 SGDLS, CDR2 YYNGEE. V shed 0 bases, J shed 6 bases, and the junction held 2 bases outside the gene matches. This CDR3 has 15 amino acids.